The present T cell receptor (beta chain) was sequenced within a study of a mutant IDH1 vaccine in newly diagnosed glioma. On the study more broadly: The treated group averaged approximately 42 years old and was about 60% male, about 40% female. Study-level points and caveats: Among patients, about 94% showed immune responses induced by the vaccine. Seemingly, top peripheral T cell clonotype changes bore no relation to pseudoprogression.

Time point of the sample: baseline, week 1 (first vaccination visit). Treatment noted: pre-vaccination baseline after standard-of-care therapy. Each tumor in the donors was a new WHO grade 3 or 4 astrocytoma, IDH1-mutant and ATRX-lost. Using immunoSEQ multiplex PCR, the repertoire was profiled, and TCRdb retains in-frame clones only, with some absent. The data show under 80,000 clones, approximately 83% seen once. Remarks on this clone: Its specificity is not known.

Germline CDR1 is SGDLS and CDR2 is YYNGEE. The V gene lost 3 bases and the J gene lost 14 bases, with 27 bases spanning the gap. The CDR3 spans 17 residues. The TCR was taken from a young man with glioma. The rearrangement joins TRBV9 to TRBJ1-6, with D uncertain. The specimen comprised PBMCs, sampled from a glioma patient treated with radiotherapy, temozolomide or both. The CDR3 reads CASSALKEGPDLISLHF. The CDR3 coding sequence is TGTGCCAGCAGCGCCCTAAAGGAGGGCCCCGACTTGATATCCCTCCACTTT.